Presented here are 17 T cell receptor beta chains from one specimen sequenced in a study of healthy donors' naive CD4 and CD8 T cells. Starting from about 0.55 ug of total RNA, TCR libraries were made with linear amplification. Via MiXCR, TCRdb re-called the reads, giving one row per CDR3 protein. The data contain about 200,000 distinct CDR3 sequences, about 70% of them singletons. Sequenced: naive CD4+ and CD8+ T cells sorted from blood, pooled from several donors. These receptors originate from a pool of human donors in good health; the sample pools cells from several healthy donors.

The chain employs TRBV29-1 and TRBJ2-1; D is perhaps TRBD2 (7 bases). Trimming pared 3 bases from V and 6 bases from J, leaving 15 bases between. The CDR3 is 14 amino acids. Germline V gene sequence: CDR1 SQVTM, CDR2 ANQGSEA. The CDR3 nucleotides are TGCAGCGTTGAGGATACAGGGAGGGGCAATGAGCAGTTCTTC. This sequence encodes CSVEDTGRGNEQFF.

This clonotype was counted only a few times. The rearrangement links TRBV29-1 to TRBJ1-1; D may be TRBD1 (5 bases). V shed 4 bases and J shed 2 bases, with 11 bases lying between them. CDR3 size: 13 residues. Germline-derived CDR1 and CDR2 are SQVTM and ANQGSEA. CDR3 region: CSVARQGNTEAFF. DNA of the CDR3: TGCAGCGTTGCCCGGCAGGGAAACACTGAAGCTTTCTTT. Combining the CDR3 with reference TRBV29-1 and TRBJ1-1 gives the whole variable domain SAVISQKPSRDICQRGTSLTIQCQVDSQVTMMFWYRQQPGQSLTLIATANQGSEATYESGFVIDKFPISRPNLTFSTLTVSNMSPEDSSIYLCSVARQGNTEAFFGQGTRLTVV.

This rearrangement joins TRBV5-8 to TRBJ2-5; 10 bases are a match to TRBD1. The trim removed 0 bases at V and 4 bases at J, leaving 6 bases unmatched. Germline assignment: CDR1 SGHTS and CDR2 YDEGEE. This CDR3 is built from 16 residues. The chain's CDR3 is CASSLGTGGEGETQYF. The CDR3 DNA reads as TGTGCCAGCAGCTTGGGGACAGGGGGTGAAGGAGAGACCCAGTACTTC.

V and J are TRBV29-1 and TRBJ2-1; D is undetermined. Trimming stripped 3 bases from V and 13 bases from J, with 4 bases between. Per the germline V gene, CDR1 is SQVTM and CDR2 is ANQGSEA. This CDR3 is 8 amino acids long. CDR3 loop: CSVDLQFF. As DNA, the CDR3 is TGCAGCGTTGACCTACAGTTCTTC.

The genes are TRBV12-3 or TRBV12-4 and TRBJ2-7; 7 bases map to TRBD1. This CDR3 comprises 13 residues. The V gene end was trimmed by 3 bases and the J gene end by 5 bases; junction bases not matched to a gene: 4. The DNA of the CDR3 is TGTGCCAGCAGTTTCGGACAGGCCCACGAGCAGTACTTC. Translated: CASSFGQAHEQYF.

The chain uses TRBV29-1 and TRBJ2-7; 7 bases are a match to TRBD1. This CDR3 region has 15 residues. CDR1 is SQVTM, CDR2 ANQGSEA, per germline. Losses at the gene ends were 0 bases for V and 2 bases for J; bases not matched to a gene: 7. CDR3 DNA: TGCAGCGTTGAAGACCCGACAGGGAAAGCCTACGAGCAGTACTTC. Its protein is CSVEDPTGKAYEQYF.

This chain links TRBV4-1 with TRBJ1-1, with D uncertain. Germline V CDR1 and CDR2: MGHRA, YSYEKL. The CDR3 is 14 amino acids. Trimming cost V 4 bases and J 4 bases, with 13 bases left between them. As DNA, the CDR3 is TGCGCCAGCAGCCTCTCGAGGGAAGGCACTGAAGCTTTCTTT. It translates to CASSLSREGTEAFF.

V and J are TRBV27 and TRBJ2-7; D gene uncertain. Germline V gene lookup returns CDR1 MNHEY and CDR2 SMNVEV (reference sequence). Trimming shortened V by 4 bases and J by 8 bases, and 12 bases separated the two germline ends. The CDR3 runs to 12 residues. The CDR3 is CASSSSRQQQYF. In DNA form, the CDR3 reads TGTGCCAGCAGTTCCTCCCGACAACAGCAGTACTTC.

This clonotype was seen just once. V is TRBV29-1 and J is TRBJ1-1; no reliable D call. Germline V gene sequence: CDR1 SQVTM, CDR2 ANQGSEA. This CDR3 is 11 amino acids long. The germline V and J ends were trimmed by 3 bases and 7 bases, with 9 bases remaining between them. The CDR3 sequence: CSVDLGSEAFF. DNA for the CDR3: TGCAGCGTTGACCTCGGCAGTGAAGCTTTCTTT.

The chain is built from TRBV19 and TRBJ1-1; weak D call: TRBD1 (5 bases). The CDR3 totals 14 residues. In germline, CDR1 is LNHDA, CDR2 SQIVND (reference sequence). Trimming pared 2 bases from V and 11 bases from J, leaving 18 bases between. CDR3 sequence reads: CASSIPGGIGVAFF. CDR3 nucleotide sequence: TGTGCCAGTAGTATACCGGGGGGTATCGGCGTTGCTTTCTTT.

This chain connects TRBV20-1 to TRBJ2-1; TRBD2 matches 7 bases. The CDR3 sequence is 12 residues long. Trimming cost V 3 bases and J 7 bases; bases outside gene matches: 3. Germline V CDR1 and CDR2: DFQATT, SNEGSKA (reference sequence). CDR3 sequence (DNA): TGCAGTGCTAGCGGGAGGAGGAATGAGCAGTTCTTC. It encodes CSASGRRNEQFF.

V and J are TRBV29-1 and TRBJ2-3, with D possibly being TRBD1 or TRBD2 (5 bases each). Trimming pared 3 bases from V and 4 bases from J, leaving 17 bases between. The CDR3 spans 15 residues. Germline assignment: CDR1 SQVTM and CDR2 ANQGSEA. Written as DNA, the CDR3 is TGCAGCGTTGATTCTGTGGGGGTTGGCGCAGATACGCAGTATTTT. It specifies CSVDSVGVGADTQYF.

This rearrangement joins TRBV29-1 to TRBJ1-6; the D gene is possibly TRBD1 (5 bases). This CDR3 region has 14 residues. Looked up from germline, CDR1 is SQVTM and CDR2 is ANQGSEA. The germline V and J ends were trimmed by 3 bases and 9 bases, with 15 bases remaining between them. In DNA form, the CDR3 reads TGCAGCGTTGATACGGGGGATAGTGGTTCACCCCTCCACTTT. Protein sequence: CSVDTGDSGSPLHF.

This chain joins TRBV27 and TRBJ2-5; either TRBD1 or TRBD2 may supply D (5 bases each). CDR1 MNHEY and CDR2 SMNVEV come from the germline V gene (reference sequence). Between the trimmed V and J ends, which lost 5 bases and 5 bases, there was a span of 15 bases. The CDR3 extends over 14 amino acids. CDR3: CASSPQGWGETQYF. In DNA, the CDR3 is TGTGCCAGCAGTCCGCAGGGTTGGGGGGAGACCCAGTACTTC.

The chain has TRBV6-2 or TRBV6-3 and TRBJ2-7, with D uncertain. CDR1 and CDR2 from the germline V gene are MNHEY and SVGEGT. The CDR3 is 14 residues long. The V end was cut by 5 bases, the J end by 2 bases, with 13 bases between. The CDR3 nucleotides read TGTGCCAGCAGTCGCGCAAGACGGACCTACGAGCAGTACTTC. Encoded protein: CASSRARRTYEQYF.

This chain joins TRBV30 and TRBJ1-1; D unclear. The CDR3 is made up of 14 amino acids. V lost 2 bases to trimming and J lost 4 bases, with 14 bases between them. Germline lookup yields CDR1 GTSNPN and CDR2 SVGIG (reference sequence). The CDR3 here is CAWSKGPGGTEAFF. In DNA form, the CDR3 reads TGTGCCTGGAGTAAAGGGCCGGGAGGCACTGAAGCTTTCTTT.

The gene calls are TRBV2 and TRBJ1-5, with unresolved D. The CDR3 contains 15 residues. CDR1 and CDR2 from the germline V gene are SNHLY and FYNNEI. V lost 1 base and J 0 bases, leaving 7 bases between the germline ends. CDR3: CASSEGRNSNQPQHF. DNA of the CDR3: TGTGCCAGCAGTGAAGGACGGAATAGCAATCAGCCCCAGCATTTT.